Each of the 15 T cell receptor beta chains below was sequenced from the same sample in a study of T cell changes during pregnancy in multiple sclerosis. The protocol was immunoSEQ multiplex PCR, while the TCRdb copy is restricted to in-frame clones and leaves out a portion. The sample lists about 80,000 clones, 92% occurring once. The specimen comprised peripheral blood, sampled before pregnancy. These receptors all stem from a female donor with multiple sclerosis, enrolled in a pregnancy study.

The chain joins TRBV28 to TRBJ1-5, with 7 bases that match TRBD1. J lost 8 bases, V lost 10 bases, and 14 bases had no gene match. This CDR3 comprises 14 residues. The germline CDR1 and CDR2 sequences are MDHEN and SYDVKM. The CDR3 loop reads CATADRSQSEPQHF. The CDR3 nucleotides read TGTGCCACCGCGGACAGGTCGCAATCGGAGCCCCAGCATTTT. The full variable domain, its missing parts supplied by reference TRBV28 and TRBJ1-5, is DVKVTQSSRYLVKRTGEKVFLECVQDMDHENMFWYRQDPGLGLRLIYFSYDVKMKEKGDIPEGYSVSREKKERFSLILESASTNQTSMYLCATADRSQSEPQHFGDGTRLSIL.

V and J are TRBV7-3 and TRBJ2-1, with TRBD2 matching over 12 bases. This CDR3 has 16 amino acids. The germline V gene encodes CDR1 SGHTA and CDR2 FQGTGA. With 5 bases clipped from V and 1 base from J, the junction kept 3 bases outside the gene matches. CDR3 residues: CASSRLAGASYNEQFF. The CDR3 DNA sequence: TGTGCCAGCAGCCGACTAGCGGGAGCATCCTACAATGAGCAGTTCTTC.

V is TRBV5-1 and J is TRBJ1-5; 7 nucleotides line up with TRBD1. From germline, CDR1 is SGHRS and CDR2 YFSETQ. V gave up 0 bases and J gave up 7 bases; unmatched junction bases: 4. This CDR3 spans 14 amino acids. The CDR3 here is CASSLATGVQPQHF. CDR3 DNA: TGCGCCAGCAGCTTGGCCACAGGGGTCCAGCCCCAGCATTTT.

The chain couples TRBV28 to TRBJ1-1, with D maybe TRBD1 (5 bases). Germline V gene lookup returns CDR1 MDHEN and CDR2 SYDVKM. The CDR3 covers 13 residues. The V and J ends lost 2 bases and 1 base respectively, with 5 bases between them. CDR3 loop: CASSLRGNTEAFF. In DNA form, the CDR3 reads TGTGCCAGCAGTTTAAGGGGGAACACTGAAGCTTTCTTT. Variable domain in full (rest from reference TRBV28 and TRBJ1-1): DVKVTQSSRYLVKRTGEKVFLECVQDMDHENMFWYRQDPGLGLRLIYFSYDVKMKEKGDIPEGYSVSREKKERFSLILESASTNQTSMYLCASSLRGNTEAFFGQGTRLTVV.

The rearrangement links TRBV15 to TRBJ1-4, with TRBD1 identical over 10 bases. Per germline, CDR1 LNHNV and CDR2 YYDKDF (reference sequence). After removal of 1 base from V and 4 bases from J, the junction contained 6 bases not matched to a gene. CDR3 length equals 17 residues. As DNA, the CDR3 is TGTGCCACCAGCAGAGCCCCGGGACAGGGGCGTAATGAAAAACTGTTTTTT. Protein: CATSRAPGQGRNEKLFF.

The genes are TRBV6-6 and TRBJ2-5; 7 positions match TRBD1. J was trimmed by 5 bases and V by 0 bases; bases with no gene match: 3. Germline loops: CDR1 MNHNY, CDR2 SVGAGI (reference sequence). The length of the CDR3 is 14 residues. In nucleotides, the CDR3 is TGTGCCAGCAGTTACTCAAGGGGGCAGGAGACCCAGTACTTC. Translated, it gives CASSYSRGQETQYF.

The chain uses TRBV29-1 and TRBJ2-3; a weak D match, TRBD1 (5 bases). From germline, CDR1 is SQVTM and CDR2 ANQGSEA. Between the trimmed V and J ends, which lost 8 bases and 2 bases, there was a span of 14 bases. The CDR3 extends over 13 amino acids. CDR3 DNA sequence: TGCAGCTCCCAGGGCGCATTCACAGATACGCAGTATTTT. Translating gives CSSQGAFTDTQYF.

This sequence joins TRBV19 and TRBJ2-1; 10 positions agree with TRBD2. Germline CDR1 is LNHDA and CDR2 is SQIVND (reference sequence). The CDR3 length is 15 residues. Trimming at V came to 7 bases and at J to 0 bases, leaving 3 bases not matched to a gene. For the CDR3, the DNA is TGTGCCAGTATCAGGACTAGCGGCTCCTACAATGAGCAGTTCTTC. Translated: CASIRTSGSYNEQFF.

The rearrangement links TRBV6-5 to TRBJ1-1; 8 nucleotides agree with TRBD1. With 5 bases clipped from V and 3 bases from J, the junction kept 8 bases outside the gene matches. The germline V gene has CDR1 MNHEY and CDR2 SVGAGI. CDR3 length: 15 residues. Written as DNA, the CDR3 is TGTGCCAGCAGTAAACAGGGGGGCAGAGACACTGAAGCTTTCTTT. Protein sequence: CASSKQGGRDTEAFF.

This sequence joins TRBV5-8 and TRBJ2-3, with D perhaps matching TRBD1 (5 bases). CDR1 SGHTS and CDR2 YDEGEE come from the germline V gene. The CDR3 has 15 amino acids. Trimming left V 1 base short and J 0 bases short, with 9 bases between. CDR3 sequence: CASSLWAGSTDTQYF. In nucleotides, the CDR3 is TGTGCCAGCAGCTTGTGGGCAGGGAGCACAGATACGCAGTATTTT.

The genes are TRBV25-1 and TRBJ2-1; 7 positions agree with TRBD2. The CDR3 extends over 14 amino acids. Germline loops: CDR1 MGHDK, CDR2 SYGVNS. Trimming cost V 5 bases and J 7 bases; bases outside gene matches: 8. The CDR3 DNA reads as TGTGCCAGCAGTTGGCCTAGCGGAAATAATGAGCAGTTCTTC. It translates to CASSWPSGNNEQFF.

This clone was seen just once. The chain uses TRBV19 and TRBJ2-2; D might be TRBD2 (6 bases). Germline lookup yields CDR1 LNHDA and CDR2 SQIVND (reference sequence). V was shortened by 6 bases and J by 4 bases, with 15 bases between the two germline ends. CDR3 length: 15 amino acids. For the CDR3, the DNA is TGTGCCAGTAGCCATGGGGGGAGGAGCACCGGGGAGCTGTTTTTT. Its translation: CASSHGGRSTGELFF.

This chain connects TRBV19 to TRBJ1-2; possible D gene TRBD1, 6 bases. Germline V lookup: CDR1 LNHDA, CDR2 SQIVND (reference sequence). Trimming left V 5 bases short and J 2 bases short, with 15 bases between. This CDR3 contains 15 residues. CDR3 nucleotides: TGTGCCAGTAGTTGGACAGCCGATGTCAACTATGGCTACACCTTC. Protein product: CASSWTADVNYGYTF.

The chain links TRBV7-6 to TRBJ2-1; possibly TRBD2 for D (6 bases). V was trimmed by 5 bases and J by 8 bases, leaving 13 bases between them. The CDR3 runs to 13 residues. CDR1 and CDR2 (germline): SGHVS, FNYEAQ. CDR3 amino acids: CASSPSSGDEQFF. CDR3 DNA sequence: TGTGCCAGCAGCCCAAGTTCGGGAGATGAGCAGTTCTTC.

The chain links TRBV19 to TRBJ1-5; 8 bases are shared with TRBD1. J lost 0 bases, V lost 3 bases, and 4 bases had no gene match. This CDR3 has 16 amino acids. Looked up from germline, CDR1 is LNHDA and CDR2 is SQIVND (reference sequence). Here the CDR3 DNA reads TGTGCCAGTAGTATCCCCGACAGGGGTAGCAATCAGCCCCAGCATTTT. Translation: CASSIPDRGSNQPQHF.